These T cell receptor beta chains were read from a single sample in a study of blood T cell repertoires in COVID-19. Assay used: immunoSEQ multiplex PCR; TCRdb lists only in-frame clones, some missing. The sample has 250,000 or so clones, around 87% seen once. Sequencing used peripheral blood. These receptors were taken from a middle-aged woman who had recovered from COVID-19. CDR3s leave out the opening cysteine and the closing phenylalanine or tryptophan. Fields, in order: CDR3 protein, V gene, J gene.

CDR3: ASSLDREDFNTEAF; V: TRBV2; J: TRBJ1-1
CDR3: ASFSRGELYGYT; V: TRBV2; J: TRBJ1-2
CDR3: ASSLLAALTGELF; V: TRBV19; J: TRBJ2-2
CDR3: ASSGRRSGNEKLF; V: TRBV9; J: TRBJ1-4
CDR3: ASSQAADREDYGYT; V: TRBV4-1; J: TRBJ1-2
CDR3: ASKSLGRTGEVYGNTIY; V: TRBV19; J: TRBJ1-3
CDR3: ASSSSMGLDEQF; V: TRBV7-9; J: TRBJ2-1
CDR3: ASSRDRSSYNEQF; V: TRBV5-6; J: TRBJ2-1
CDR3: ASSERDRGHGYT; V: TRBV6-1; J: TRBJ1-2
CDR3: ASSLPPLAGGYNEQF; V: TRBV11-2; J: TRBJ2-1
CDR3: ASLTSGSYEQY; V: TRBV28; J: TRBJ2-7
CDR3: ASRAGLSTGELF; V: TRBV27; J: TRBJ2-2
CDR3: ASSLQGVGYT; V: TRBV19; J: TRBJ1-2
CDR3: SAGGFTTTH; V: TRBV20-1; J: TRBJ2-7
CDR3: ASSQSGLSEQY; V: TRBV16; J: TRBJ2-7
CDR3: ASSSSGGPFYEQY; V: TRBV5-4; J: TRBJ2-7
CDR3: ASSHMAGGYNEQF; V: TRBV7-9; J: TRBJ2-1
CDR3: ASSVAPSSGGNEQF; V: TRBV9; J: TRBJ2-1
CDR3: ASSLGTGSEQY; V: TRBV12-3/TRBV12-4; J: TRBJ2-7
CDR3: ASSYRASGAYNEQF; V: TRBV6-2/TRBV6-3; J: TRBJ2-1
CDR3: ASSPTESNQPQH; V: TRBV27; J: TRBJ1-5
CDR3: ASSLVGFTNEKLF; V: TRBV5-6; J: TRBJ1-4
CDR3: AISVTDRAGYT; V: TRBV10-3; J: TRBJ1-2
CDR3: ASSHLFGNTEAF; V: TRBV4-1; J: TRBJ1-1
CDR3: ASRGVGSYNEQF; V: TRBV7-8; J: TRBJ2-1
CDR3: ATSDFPGGTTDTQY; V: TRBV24-1; J: TRBJ2-3
CDR3: ASSPRLGFNYGYT; V: TRBV27; J: TRBJ1-2
CDR3: ASSVSGTNTGELF; V: TRBV9; J: TRBJ2-2
CDR3: ASSTILGYT; V: TRBV19; J: TRBJ1-2
CDR3: ASSGGTEQAF; V: TRBV2; J: TRBJ1-1
CDR3: ASSPTGGDFEAF; V: TRBV5-1; J: TRBJ1-1
CDR3: ASSPLAGDQETQY; V: TRBV4-2; J: TRBJ2-5
CDR3: ASSSLPDRGEQF; V: TRBV3-1/TRBV3-2; J: TRBJ2-1
CDR3: ASSLGGAGGNQPQH; V: TRBV5-4; J: TRBJ1-5
CDR3: ASSRLTSGDFYNEQF; V: TRBV9; J: TRBJ2-1
CDR3: ASSRGAGLYEQY; V: TRBV5-4; J: TRBJ2-7
CDR3: ASSQGTGETQY; V: TRBV7-9; J: TRBJ2-5
CDR3: ASSLAGVRERAF; V: TRBV7-9; J: TRBJ1-1
CDR3: ASKILATRDTQY; V: TRBV5-1; J: TRBJ2-3
CDR3: ASSLGTAHFTEAF; V: TRBV5-1; J: TRBJ1-1
CDR3: ASSWGLAGEYQETQY; V: TRBV5-1; J: TRBJ2-5
CDR3: ASSLGQGYTNQPQH; V: TRBV5-5; J: TRBJ1-5
CDR3: ASSQEESFGGEAYEQY; V: TRBV4-1; J: TRBJ2-7
CDR3: ASNSGRVGGYT; V: TRBV7-2; J: TRBJ1-2
CDR3: ATLSTGLDTEAF; V: TRBV6-5; J: TRBJ1-1
CDR3: ASSLGQGISNEQF; V: TRBV3-1/TRBV3-2; J: TRBJ2-1